This T cell receptor (beta chain) derives from a study of blood T cell repertoires in COVID-19. Study background: Samples came from the United States, Italy and Spain, spanning acute and convalescent COVID-19. The cDNA or gDNA used as material had been derived from T cells, B-cell-depleted T cells, or PBMCs.

Per the authors' pipeline: It was from reference gene primer amplification that nucleated cell counts were estimated. Clones were sequenced by immunoSEQ multiplex PCR, and TCRdb holds only the in-frame ones, with some missing. The DNA was the basis for D and trimming; V, J and clone size are from that table. The table shows 130,000 to 150,000 clones, with roughly 90% occurring only once. CDR1 and CDR2 (germline): LGHNA, YSLEER. The V and J ends lost 1 base and 5 bases respectively, with 15 bases between them. The CDR3 runs 17 residues. Sequenced: peripheral blood. The receptor comes from a human donor in a cohort sampled during active COVID-19. J is TRBJ1-6 and V is TRBV4-3; D call uncertain. CDR3 residues: CASSQGLPSTDNSPLHF. CDR3 in DNA: TGCGCCAGCAGCCAAGGACTGCCAAGTACTGATAATTCACCCCTCCACTTT.